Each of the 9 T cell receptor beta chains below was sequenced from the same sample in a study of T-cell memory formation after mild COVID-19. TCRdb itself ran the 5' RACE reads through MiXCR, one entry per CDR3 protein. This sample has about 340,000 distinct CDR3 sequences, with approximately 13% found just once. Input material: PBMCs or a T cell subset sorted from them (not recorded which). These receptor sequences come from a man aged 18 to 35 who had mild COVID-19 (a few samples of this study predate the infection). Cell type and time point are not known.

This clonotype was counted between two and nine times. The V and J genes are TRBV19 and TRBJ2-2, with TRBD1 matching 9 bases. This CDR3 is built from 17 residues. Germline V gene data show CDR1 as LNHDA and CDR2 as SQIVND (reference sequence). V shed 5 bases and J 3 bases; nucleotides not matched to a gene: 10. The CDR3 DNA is TGTGCCAGTAGTTTGTATGGGACAGGGTATGACACCGGGGAGCTGTTTTTT. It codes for CASSLYGTGYDTGELFF.

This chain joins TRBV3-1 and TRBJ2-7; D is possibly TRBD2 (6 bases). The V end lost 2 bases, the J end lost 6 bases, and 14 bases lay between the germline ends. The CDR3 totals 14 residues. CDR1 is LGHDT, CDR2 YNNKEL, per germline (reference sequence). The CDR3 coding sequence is TGTGCCAGCAGCCAAACTGGAGGGGTCTCCGAGCAGTACTTC. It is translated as CASSQTGGVSEQYF.

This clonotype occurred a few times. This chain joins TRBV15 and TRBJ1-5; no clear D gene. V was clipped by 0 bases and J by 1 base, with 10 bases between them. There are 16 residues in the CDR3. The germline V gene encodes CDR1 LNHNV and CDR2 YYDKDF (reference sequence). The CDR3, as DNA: TGTGCCACCAGCAGAGATTCCCTAAAGAGCAATCAGCCCCAGCATTTT. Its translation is CATSRDSLKSNQPQHF.

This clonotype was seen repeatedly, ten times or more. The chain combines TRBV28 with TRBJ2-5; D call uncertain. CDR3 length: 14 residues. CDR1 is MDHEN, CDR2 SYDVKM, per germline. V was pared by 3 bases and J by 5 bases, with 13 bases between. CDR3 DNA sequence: TGTGCCAGCAGTTTTCTATCCACCATCGAGACCCAGTACTTC. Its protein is CASSFLSTIETQYF.

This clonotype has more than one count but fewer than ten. The CDR3: CASSEQGEVNTEAFF. CDR3 sequence (DNA): TGTGCCAGCAGCGAACAGGGAGAAGTGAACACTGAAGCTTTCTTT. V usage is TRBV9 and J usage is TRBJ1-1, with D possibly being TRBD1 (6 bases). Germline V gene data show CDR1 as SGDLS and CDR2 as YYNGEE. The CDR3 extends over 15 amino acids. Trimming stripped 3 bases from V and 0 bases from J, with 12 bases between.

This chain's CDR3 is CASSYFGGETQYF. The CDR3 DNA is TGTGCCAGCAGTTACTTCGGCGGTGAGACCCAGTACTTC. This chain uses TRBV6-6 with TRBJ2-5; unclear D gene. Germline V gene sequence: CDR1 MNHNY, CDR2 SVGAGI (reference sequence). The CDR3 runs to 13 residues. Trimming removed 1 base from V and 5 bases from J, with 8 bases in between.

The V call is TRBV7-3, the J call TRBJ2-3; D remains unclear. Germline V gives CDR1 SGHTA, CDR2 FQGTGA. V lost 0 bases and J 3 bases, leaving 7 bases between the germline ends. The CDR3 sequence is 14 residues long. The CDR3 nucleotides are TGTGCCAGCAGCTTAACCCCTTGGACAGATACGCAGTATTTT. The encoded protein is CASSLTPWTDTQYF.

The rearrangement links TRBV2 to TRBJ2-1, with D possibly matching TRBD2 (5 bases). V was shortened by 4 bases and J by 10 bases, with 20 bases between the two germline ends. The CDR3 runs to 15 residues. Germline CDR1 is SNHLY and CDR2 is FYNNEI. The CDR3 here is CASSVEGTSSGEQFF. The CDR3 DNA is TGTGCCAGCAGTGTCGAGGGAACCTCGTCAGGAGAGCAGTTCTTC.

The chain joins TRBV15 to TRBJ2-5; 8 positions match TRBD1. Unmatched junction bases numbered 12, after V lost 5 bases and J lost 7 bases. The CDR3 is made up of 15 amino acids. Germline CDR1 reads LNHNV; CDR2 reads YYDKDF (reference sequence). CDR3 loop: CATSGTGRMGGTQYF. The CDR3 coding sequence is TGTGCCACCAGCGGGACAGGCCGAATGGGGGGGACCCAGTACTTC.